One T cell receptor beta chain is described in this entry. The sample comes from a study of memory CD4+ T cells and cytomegalovirus serostatus. For the study at large: Of the healthy Belgian adults, fewer than 10 were CMV seropositive and 24 seronegative.

Sequencing was performed with immunoSEQ multiplex PCR; in TCRdb, only in-frame clones are kept and a portion is missing. The table lists over 50,000 clones, around 83% of them singletons. Single viable CD3+CD4+CD8-CD45RO+ cells were sorted as the memory CD4+ T cells. The V end was cut by 6 bases, the J end by 5 bases, with 16 bases between. The CDR3 is 15 residues long. Germline V CDR1 and CDR2: SGHAT, FQNNGV. This sequence joins TRBV11-2 and TRBJ2-2, with no clear D. The specimen was memory CD4+ T cells from blood. The TCR comes from an adult in good health and CMV-seronegative. CDR3 amino acids: CASRRMEGRTGELFF. The CDR3 DNA sequence: TGTGCCAGCAGGCGCATGGAAGGGCGGACCGGGGAGCTGTTTTTT.